A selection of T cell receptor beta chains follows, all from one sample in a study of blood T cell repertoires in COVID-19. The assay was immunoSEQ multiplex PCR, and TCRdb's table has in-frame clones only and misses some. The sample shows a few hundred thousand clones, roughly nine tenths of them seen only once. The sample taken for sequencing was PBMCs or T cells enriched from blood (not recorded which). These receptors were taken from a woman aged 18-35 years who had recovered from COVID-19. The conserved cysteine and the conserved F or W are not part of the CDR3 here. Each record gives: CDR3 length, V gene, CDR3 protein.

cdr3_length: 13; v_call: TRBV2; cdr3_aa: ASRTQGEWSTEAF
cdr3_length: 15; v_call: TRBV15; cdr3_aa: ATSDPGQGRRDYGYT
cdr3_length: 12; v_call: TRBV28; cdr3_aa: ASREGPSNQPQH
cdr3_length: 12; v_call: TRBV2; cdr3_aa: ASSVQPGNSPLH
cdr3_length: 13; v_call: TRBV6-6; cdr3_aa: ASRRTEALKSPLH
cdr3_length: 14; v_call: TRBV3-1/TRBV3-2; cdr3_aa: ASLGRDGQGPYGYT
cdr3_length: 11; v_call: TRBV24-1; cdr3_aa: ATSDGTGDGYT
cdr3_length: 13; v_call: TRBV7-8; cdr3_aa: ASSLHQGAPTEAF
cdr3_length: 13; v_call: TRBV18; cdr3_aa: ASSLRDRSIYEQY
cdr3_length: 10; v_call: TRBV6-5; cdr3_aa: ASSPGVFEAF
cdr3_length: 13; v_call: TRBV9; cdr3_aa: ASSPQTGGDQPQH
cdr3_length: 10; v_call: TRBV2; cdr3_aa: ASSEEQGTQY
cdr3_length: 11; v_call: TRBV28; cdr3_aa: ASGQDSTDTQY
cdr3_length: 11; v_call: TRBV18; cdr3_aa: ASSSKEGGEQY
cdr3_length: 12; v_call: TRBV10-3; cdr3_aa: AISEAGVRGEAF
cdr3_length: 11; v_call: TRBV27; cdr3_aa: ASSLDSSYEQY
cdr3_length: 13; v_call: TRBV10-3; cdr3_aa: AISHLAGDFNEQF
cdr3_length: 12; v_call: TRBV5-8; cdr3_aa: ASSPGQGFYGYT
cdr3_length: 11; v_call: TRBV5-4; cdr3_aa: ASSLDGIYGYT
cdr3_length: 10; v_call: TRBV4-1; cdr3_aa: ASSQQGGEAF